This T cell receptor beta chain was sequenced during a study of cytomegalovirus exposure and HLA in healthy donors. Notes on the study in general: Sequencing artifact likely explains a cluster of highly shared sequence variants.

PCR amplification relied on 60 Vbeta primers (plus 13 Jbeta primers). TCRdb's table, derived via immunoSEQ multiplex PCR, lists solely in-frame clones and lacks some. The profile shows some 130,000 clones, about 80% of them singletons. Remarks on this clone: Its antigen is undetermined.

Trimming stripped 7 bases from V and 6 bases from J, with 22 bases between. The CDR3 loop spans 16 amino acids. The clonotype was recovered from a man younger than 35 in good health and CMV-seronegative. This sequence joins TRBV5-3 and TRBJ2-2; tentative D call: TRBD2 (6 bases). TRBV5-3 is sorted into the ORF group, with uncertain function. What was sequenced was PBMCs. The CDR3 nucleotides are TGTGCCAGACGCCCTACGTCGGGGGTTAACGCCGGGGAGCTGTTTTTT. It is translated as CARRPTSGVNAGELFF.